This TCR beta chain was sequenced in a study of beta chain features in type 1 diabetes. Overall study findings and caveats: Type 1 diabetes patients showed a moderate but significant shortening of TCRB CDR3s in all four CD4+ subsets.

On this clone itself: Antigen specificity is unknown.

Expressed TCRB transcripts were sequenced because the isolated RNA had all been reverse transcribed beforehand. Some clones are missing from TCRdb's copy, which holds only in-frame ones; the method was immunoSEQ multiplex PCR. Altogether about 27,000 clones are present, around 54% being singletons, with the ten largest covering 1.3% to 1.5%. The source material was Tregs from blood. The source of this sequence is a woman under 30 with type 1 diabetes.

Written as DNA, the CDR3 is TGTGCCAGCAGCTTATGGCTAGCGGGAGGATCCGAGCAGTACTTC. Encoded protein: CASSLWLAGGSEQYF. The chain combines TRBV7-2 with TRBJ2-5, with TRBD2 identical over 11 bases. The J call could be wrong; TRBJ2-7 is a better fit for the DNA end. The CDR3 covers 15 residues. In germline, CDR1 is SGHTA, CDR2 FQGNSA.